The clone carrying this T cell receptor beta chain was observed at least ten times. What it recognizes is unknown. Transcripts of RNA were the source for amplifying TCR beta CDR3 regions. An opening RT-PCR round employed HTBI primers and preceded a second-round multiplex PCR. TCRdb passed the multiplex PCR reads through MiXCR, listing each CDR3 protein once. This table has a few hundred thousand distinct CDR3 sequences, roughly a sixth appearing once. This sample stems from a study of Graves' ophthalmopathy and Graves' hyperthyroidism. Study details: Ahead of any treatment, peripheral blood was obtained at the initial diagnosis.

Germline CDR1 is MNHEY and CDR2 is SVGAGI. The germline V and J ends were trimmed by 6 bases and 1 base, with 12 bases remaining between them. The CDR3 has 14 residues. Study findings and constraints: Ophthalmopathy progression prediction by the model yielded a sensitivity of 60% to 71% and a specificity of just over 72%.

The V and J genes are TRBV6-5 and TRBJ1-1; maybe TRBD1 (6 bases). The sequenced sample consisted of peripheral blood. This receptor was taken from an adult man with Graves' ophthalmopathy. CDR3 DNA sequence: TGTGCCAGCAGGGCCAGGGGTGGGAACACTGAAGCTTTCTTT. The encoded protein is CASRARGGNTEAFF.